A selection of T cell receptor beta chains follows, all from one sample in a study of identical twins. TCRdb reprocessed the 5' RACE reads via MiXCR and lists one record per CDR3 protein. The table records roughly 250,000 distinct CDR3 sequences, around 15% of them present only once. The sequencing input was memory (CD45RO+) T cells sorted from blood. The receptors derive from a woman aged 18 to 35 in good health. The CDR3 runs from the conserved cysteine through the conserved F or W. Fields, in order: D gene, J gene, clone size, V gene, CDR3 protein, CDR3 DNA. The D gene is left open where the match is weak. Rows may omit the clone size; those that give it use once, few, many or a size class.

d_gene: .
j_gene: TRBJ2-1
abundance: many
v_gene: TRBV28
CDR3aa: CASGGYNEQFF
CDR3nt: TGTGCCAGCGGTGGGTACAATGAGCAGTTCTTC

d_gene: .
j_gene: TRBJ2-2
abundance: few
v_gene: TRBV20-1
CDR3aa: CSARDLGQDGGELFF
CDR3nt: TGCAGTGCTAGAGATCTAGGCCAGGATGGCGGGGAGCTGTTTTTT

d_gene: .
j_gene: TRBJ1-1
abundance: .
v_gene: TRBV30
CDR3aa: CACGVNFPEAFF
CDR3nt: TGTGCCTGTGGCGTAAACTTCCCTGAAGCTTTCTTT

d_gene: TRBD2
j_gene: TRBJ2-7
abundance: .
v_gene: TRBV6-8
CDR3aa: CASRGLAGDEQYF
CDR3nt: TGTGCCAGCAGGGGACTAGCGGGAGACGAGCAGTACTTC

d_gene: TRBD2
j_gene: TRBJ2-7
abundance: few
v_gene: TRBV12-3/TRBV12-4
CDR3aa: CASSYRTSGYEQYF
CDR3nt: TGTGCCAGCAGTTATCGGACTAGCGGGTACGAGCAGTACTTC

d_gene: TRBD2
j_gene: TRBJ2-3
abundance: .
v_gene: TRBV19
CDR3aa: CASSPGGSYRHTDTQYF
CDR3nt: TGTGCCAGTAGCCCGGGGGGATCTTACCGCCACACAGATACGCAGTATTTT

d_gene: .
j_gene: TRBJ2-1
abundance: .
v_gene: TRBV5-6
CDR3aa: CASQSYVEQFF
CDR3nt: TGTGCCAGCCAGTCTTATGTTGAGCAGTTCTTC

d_gene: TRBD1
j_gene: TRBJ1-2
abundance: .
v_gene: TRBV5-6
CDR3aa: CASNLDRGNYGYTF
CDR3nt: TGTGCCAGCAACTTAGACAGGGGGAACTATGGCTACACCTTC

d_gene: TRBD1
j_gene: TRBJ1-6
abundance: few
v_gene: TRBV7-8
CDR3aa: CASSPGQVWEPLHF
CDR3nt: TGTGCCAGCAGCCCAGGACAGGTTTGGGAACCCCTCCACTTT

d_gene: .
j_gene: TRBJ1-1
abundance: .
v_gene: TRBV20-1
CDR3aa: CSARDRPSRNTEAFF
CDR3nt: TGCAGTGCTAGAGATCGGCCATCTAGGAACACTGAAGCTTTCTTT

d_gene: TRBD2
j_gene: TRBJ2-1
abundance: many
v_gene: TRBV12-3/TRBV12-4
CDR3aa: CASSVRLALFF
CDR3nt: TGTGCCAGCAGTGTTCGACTAGCGCTGTTCTTC

d_gene: .
j_gene: TRBJ2-5
abundance: many
v_gene: TRBV4-3
CDR3aa: CASSQEPTRGSGETQYF
CDR3nt: TGCGCCAGCAGCCAAGAACCAACTCGGGGCTCCGGGGAGACCCAGTACTTC

d_gene: .
j_gene: TRBJ2-7
abundance: few
v_gene: TRBV5-1
CDR3aa: CASSLGISKAEQYF
CDR3nt: TGCGCCAGCAGCTTGGGGATATCGAAGGCCGAGCAGTACTTC

d_gene: .
j_gene: TRBJ1-1
abundance: .
v_gene: TRBV12-3/TRBV12-4
CDR3aa: CASSLLQGQAFF
CDR3nt: TGTGCCAGCAGTTTATTACAGGGACAAGCTTTCTTT

d_gene: .
j_gene: TRBJ2-6
abundance: .
v_gene: TRBV4-1
CDR3aa: CASSQDRVRSGANVLTF
CDR3nt: TGCGCCAGCAGCCAAGATAGGGTCCGCTCTGGGGCCAACGTCCTGACTTTC

d_gene: .
j_gene: TRBJ2-3
abundance: .
v_gene: TRBV18
CDR3aa: CASSPPADTQYF
CDR3nt: TGTGCCAGCTCACCACCCGCAGATACGCAGTATTTT